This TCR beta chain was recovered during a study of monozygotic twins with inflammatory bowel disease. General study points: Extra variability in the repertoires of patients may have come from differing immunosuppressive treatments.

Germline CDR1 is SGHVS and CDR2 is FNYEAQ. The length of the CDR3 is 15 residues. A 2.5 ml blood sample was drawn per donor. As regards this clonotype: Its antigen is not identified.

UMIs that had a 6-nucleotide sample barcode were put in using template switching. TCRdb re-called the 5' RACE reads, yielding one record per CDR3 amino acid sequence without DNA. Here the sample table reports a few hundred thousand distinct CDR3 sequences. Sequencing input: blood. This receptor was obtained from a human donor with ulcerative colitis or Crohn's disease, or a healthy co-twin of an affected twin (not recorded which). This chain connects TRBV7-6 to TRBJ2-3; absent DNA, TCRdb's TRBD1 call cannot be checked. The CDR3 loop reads CASSPQGIGADTQYF.